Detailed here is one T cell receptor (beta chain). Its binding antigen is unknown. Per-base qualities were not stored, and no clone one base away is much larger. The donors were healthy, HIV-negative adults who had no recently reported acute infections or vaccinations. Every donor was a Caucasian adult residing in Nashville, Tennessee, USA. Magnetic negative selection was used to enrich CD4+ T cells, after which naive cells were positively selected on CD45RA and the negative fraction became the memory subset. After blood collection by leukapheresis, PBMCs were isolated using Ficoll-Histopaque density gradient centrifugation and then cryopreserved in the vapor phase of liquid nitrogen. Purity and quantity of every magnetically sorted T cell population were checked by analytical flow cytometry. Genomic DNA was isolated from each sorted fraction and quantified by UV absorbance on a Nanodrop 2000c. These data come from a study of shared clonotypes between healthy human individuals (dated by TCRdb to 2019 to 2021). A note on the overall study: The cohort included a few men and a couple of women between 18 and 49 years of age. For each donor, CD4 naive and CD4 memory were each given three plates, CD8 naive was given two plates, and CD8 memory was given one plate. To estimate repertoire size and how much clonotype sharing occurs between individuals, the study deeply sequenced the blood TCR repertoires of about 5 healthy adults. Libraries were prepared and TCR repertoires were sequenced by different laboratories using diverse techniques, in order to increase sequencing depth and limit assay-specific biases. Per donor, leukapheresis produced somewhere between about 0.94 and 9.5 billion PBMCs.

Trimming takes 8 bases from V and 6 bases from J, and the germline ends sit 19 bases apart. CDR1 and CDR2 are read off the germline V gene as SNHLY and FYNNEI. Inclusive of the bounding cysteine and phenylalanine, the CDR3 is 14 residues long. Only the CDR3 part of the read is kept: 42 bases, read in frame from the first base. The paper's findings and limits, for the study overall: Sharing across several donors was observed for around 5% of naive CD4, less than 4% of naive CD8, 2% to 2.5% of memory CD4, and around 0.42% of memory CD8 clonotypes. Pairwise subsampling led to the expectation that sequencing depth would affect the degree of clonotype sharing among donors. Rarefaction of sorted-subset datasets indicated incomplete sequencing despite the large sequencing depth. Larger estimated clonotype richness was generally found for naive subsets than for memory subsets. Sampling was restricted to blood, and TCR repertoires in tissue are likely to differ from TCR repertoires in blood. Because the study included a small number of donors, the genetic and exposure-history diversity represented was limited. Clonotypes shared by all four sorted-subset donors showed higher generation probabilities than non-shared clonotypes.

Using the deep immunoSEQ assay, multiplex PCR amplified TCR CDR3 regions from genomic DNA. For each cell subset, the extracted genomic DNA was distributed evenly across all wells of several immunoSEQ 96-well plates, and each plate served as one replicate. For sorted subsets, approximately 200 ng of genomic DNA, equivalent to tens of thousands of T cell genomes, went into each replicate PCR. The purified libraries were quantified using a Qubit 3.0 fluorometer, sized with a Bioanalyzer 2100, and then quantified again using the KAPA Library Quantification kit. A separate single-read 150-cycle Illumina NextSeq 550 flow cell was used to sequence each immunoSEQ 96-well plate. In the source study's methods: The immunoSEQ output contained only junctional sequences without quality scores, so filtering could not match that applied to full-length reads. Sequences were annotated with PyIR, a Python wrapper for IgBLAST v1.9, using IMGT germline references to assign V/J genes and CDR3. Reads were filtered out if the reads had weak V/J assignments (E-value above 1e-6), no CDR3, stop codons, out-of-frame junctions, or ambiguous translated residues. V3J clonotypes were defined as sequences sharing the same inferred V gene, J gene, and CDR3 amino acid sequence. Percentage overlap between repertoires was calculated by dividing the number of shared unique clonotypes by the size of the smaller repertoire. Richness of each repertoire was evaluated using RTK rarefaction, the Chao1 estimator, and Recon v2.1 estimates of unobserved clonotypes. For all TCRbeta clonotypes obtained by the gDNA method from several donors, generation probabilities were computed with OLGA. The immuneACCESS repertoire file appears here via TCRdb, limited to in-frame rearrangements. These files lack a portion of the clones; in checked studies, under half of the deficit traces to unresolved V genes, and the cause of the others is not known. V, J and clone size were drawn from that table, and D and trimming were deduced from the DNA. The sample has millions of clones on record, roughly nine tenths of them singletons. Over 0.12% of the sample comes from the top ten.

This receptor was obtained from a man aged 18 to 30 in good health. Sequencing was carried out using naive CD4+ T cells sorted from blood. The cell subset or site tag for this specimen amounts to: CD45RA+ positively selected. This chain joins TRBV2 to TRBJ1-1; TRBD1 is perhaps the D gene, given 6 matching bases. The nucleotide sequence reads TGTGCCAGCGGACCTAGGGGGGGAGGTGCTGAAGCTTTCTTT. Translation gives CASGPRGGGAEAFF.